These 13 T cell receptor beta chains originate from one sample sequenced in a study of Graves' ophthalmopathy and Graves' hyperthyroidism. Amplifying from RNA transcripts, the study obtained TCR beta CDR3 regions. Second-round multiplex PCR came after a first-round RT-PCR that employed HTBI primers. One entry per CDR3 protein, called by TCRdb with MiXCR from the multiplex PCR reads. The data contain 360,000 or so distinct CDR3 sequences, about 18% of them singletons. The specimen was peripheral blood. The receptors derive from a woman younger than 30 with Graves' ophthalmopathy.

The table lists this clonotype with a few counts. It may be a read error: a sequence one base away is much more abundant. The chain recombines TRBV5-1 with TRBJ2-7, with D perhaps TRBD2 (6 bases). V was pared by 0 bases and J by 3 bases, with 16 bases between. The CDR3 is made up of 16 amino acids. Germline V lookup: CDR1 SGHRS, CDR2 YFSETQ. As DNA, the CDR3 is TGCGCCAGCAGCTTGGCCCCGGCAGCGGGTAGCTACGAGCAGTACTTC. Translated, it gives CASSLAPAAGSYEQYF. The full variable domain, in which reference TRBV5-1 and TRBJ2-7 provide the parts outside the CDR3, is KAGVTQTPRYLIKTRGQQVTLSCSPISGHRSVSWYQQTPGQGLQFLFEYFSETQRNKGNFPGRFSGRQFSNSRSEMNVSTLELGDSALYLCASSLAPAAGSYEQYFGPGTRLTVT.

The gene calls are TRBV19 and TRBJ1-1; 10 positions agree with TRBD1. The J segment lost 1 base and the V segment lost 3 bases, leaving 8 bases of the junction unmatched. CDR1 is LNHDA, CDR2 SQIVND, per germline (reference sequence). This CDR3 comprises 17 residues. CDR3 sequence reads: CASSILVTGGPNTEAFF. CDR3 sequence (DNA): TGTGCCAGTAGTATTCTGGTGACAGGGGGCCCGAACACTGAAGCTTTCTTT.

At least ten counts were recorded for this clonotype. This rearrangement joins TRBV11-2 to TRBJ1-1; D is uncertain. The V end was cut by 0 bases, the J end by 1 base, with 9 bases between. Looked up from germline, CDR1 is SGHAT and CDR2 is FQNNGV. The CDR3 loop spans 15 amino acids. As DNA, the CDR3 is TGTGCCAGCAGCTTAGAGGCAGACCCGAACACTGAAGCTTTCTTT. Translation: CASSLEADPNTEAFF.

This clonotype showed up many times. The chain carries TRBV6-1 and TRBJ2-7, with TRBD2 identical over 7 bases. V shed 7 bases and J 0 bases; nucleotides not matched to a gene: 3. CDR3 length equals 13 residues. CDR1 and CDR2 from the germline V gene are MNHNS and SASEGT. DNA for the CDR3: TGTGCCAGCATAAGGGACTACTCCTACGAGCAGTACTTC. Protein product: CASIRDYSYEQYF.

Ten or more counts support this clonotype. CDR3 nucleotide sequence: TGTGCCAGCAGTGACGGGGGGACCCAGTACTTC. Its protein product is CASSDGGTQYF. This chain connects TRBV6-2 or TRBV6-3 to TRBJ2-5, with D possibly being TRBD2 (6 bases). CDR1 is MNHEY, CDR2 SVGEGT, per germline. The CDR3 is made up of 11 amino acids. Between the trimmed V and J ends, which lost 5 bases and 7 bases, there was a span of 8 bases.

The chain is built from TRBV6-1 and TRBJ2-7; 8 bases map to TRBD1. The CDR3 has 14 residues. The J segment lost 6 bases and the V segment lost 10 bases, leaving 14 bases of the junction unmatched. The germline CDR1 and CDR2 sequences are MNHNS and SASEGT. DNA for the CDR3: TGTGCCACCTATCCCTTTACAGGGGGTTTCGAGCAGTACTTC. Translated: CATYPFTGGFEQYF.

There are many counts of this clonotype. This chain connects TRBV6-5 to TRBJ1-2; D might be TRBD1 (5 bases). This CDR3 region has 15 residues. Between the trimmed V and J ends, which lost 7 bases and 0 bases, there was a span of 15 bases. In germline, CDR1 is MNHEY, CDR2 SVGAGI. The CDR3 region has the DNA TGTGCCAGCAATTGGGACGGAGGACCTAACTATGGCTACACCTTC. Protein: CASNWDGGPNYGYTF.

This clonotype was detected ten times or more. This chain uses TRBV20-1 with TRBJ1-5, with TRBD1 identical over 7 bases. V trimming: 0 bases; J trimming: 4 bases; junction bases outside the gene matches: 6. CDR1 is DFQATT, CDR2 SNEGSKA, per germline (reference sequence). This CDR3 is 15 amino acids long. CDR3 in amino acids: CSARDWDSHNQPQHF. The CDR3 DNA sequence: TGCAGTGCTAGAGATTGGGACAGTCATAATCAGCCCCAGCATTTT.

This clonotype was observed many times. The CDR3 region has the DNA TGTGCCAGCAGTTACGGGAAAGCACCTTGGAGCAATCAGCCCCAGCATTTT. Its translation: CASSYGKAPWSNQPQHF. This chain links TRBV6-2 or TRBV6-3 with TRBJ1-5; D gene ambiguous. CDR1 MNHEY and CDR2 SVGEGT come from the germline V gene. V was clipped by 2 bases and J by 1 base, with 15 bases between them. The length of the CDR3 is 17 residues.

This clonotype has a count of ten or more. The chain employs TRBV7-2 and TRBJ1-6, with D maybe TRBD1 (6 bases). In germline, CDR1 is SGHTA, CDR2 FQGNSA. The length of the CDR3 is 16 residues. Between the trimmed V and J ends, which lost 0 bases and 10 bases, there was a span of 16 bases. The CDR3 reads CASSLAAVGGGSPLHF. The CDR3 DNA reads as TGTGCCAGCAGCTTAGCGGCGGTTGGGGGCGGATCACCCCTCCACTTT.

This chain joins TRBV28 and TRBJ1-2; D is undetermined. CDR1 is MDHEN, CDR2 SYDVKM, per germline. Trimming removed 6 bases at V and 6 bases at J, with 5 bases between. The CDR3 runs to 10 residues. Here the CDR3 reads CASSHNGYTF. CDR3 sequence (DNA): TGTGCCAGCAGCCACAATGGCTACACCTTC.

This clonotype was counted once. The chain has TRBV27 and TRBJ1-2, with 7 bases lining up with TRBD1. CDR3 length equals 13 residues. The germline CDR1 and CDR2 sequences are MNHEY and SMNVEV (reference sequence). V shed 6 bases and J 4 bases; nucleotides not matched to a gene: 5. CDR3 sequence (DNA): TGTGCCAGCAGGGAACAGGGGCTCTATGGCTACACCTTC. The encoded protein is CASREQGLYGYTF.

This clonotype was recorded only once. V and J are TRBV20-1 and TRBJ2-5; 11 positions agree with TRBD2. The germline gives CDR1 DFQATT, CDR2 SNEGSKA (reference sequence). The ends lost 8 bases at V and 5 bases at J; junction bases unmatched: 10. The CDR3 has 14 residues. The CDR3 spells CSTSKTSGKETQYF. The DNA of the CDR3 is TGCAGTACCTCAAAGACTAGCGGGAAGGAGACCCAGTACTTC.